Below, 20 T cell receptor beta chains from the same sample are listed, as sequenced in a study of early T cells in non-severe SARS-CoV-2 infection. TCRdb itself ran the 5' RACE reads through MiXCR, one entry per CDR3 protein. The table lists 35,000 to 45,000 distinct CDR3 sequences, 9.5% to 15% of them singletons. What was sequenced was whole blood. The origin of the receptors is an adult who was a healthcare worker with PCR-confirmed SARS-CoV-2 infection or an uninfected control (not recorded which).

This clonotype has a handful of counts. The chain is built from TRBV3-1 and TRBJ1-2; no reliable D call. This CDR3 is built from 15 residues. Trimming took 8 bases from V and 0 from J, leaving 16 bases between them. Germline CDR1 LGHDT, CDR2 YNNKEL (reference sequence). The CDR3 coding sequence is TGTGCCAGCTCCTCCTGGGGTTCTTCTAACTATGGCTACACCTTC. Its translation: CASSSWGSSNYGYTF.

This rearrangement joins TRBV19 to TRBJ2-3, with 8 bases matching TRBD2. Losses at the gene ends were 9 bases for V and 7 bases for J; bases not matched to a gene: 9. CDR1 is LNHDA and CDR2 is SQIVND in the germline V gene (reference sequence). This CDR3 has 13 residues. CDR3 region: CASTRTSSNTQYF. The CDR3, as DNA: TGTGCCAGCACTAGGACTAGCTCGAATACGCAGTATTTT. Together with reference TRBV19 and TRBJ2-3, the CDR3 gives the full variable domain: DGGITQSPKYLFRKEGQNVTLSCEQNLNHDAMYWYRQDPGQGLRLIYYSQIVNDFQKGDIAEGYSVSREKKESFPLTVTSAQKNPTAFYLCASTRTSSNTQYFGPGTRLTVL.

The chain combines TRBV4-2 with TRBJ1-1; D not certain. The CDR3 consists of 13 residues. The germline CDR1 and CDR2 sequences are LGHNA and YNFKEQ. V was cut by 4 bases and J by 0 bases, with 6 bases left in between. CDR3 DNA: TGTGCCAGCAGCCTTTTTTTGAACACTGAAGCTTTCTTT. Encoded protein: CASSLFLNTEAFF.

This clonotype was counted at least ten times. The chain carries TRBV30 and TRBJ1-3; unclear D gene. Germline CDR1 GTSNPN, CDR2 SVGIG (reference sequence). Trimming removed 5 bases at V and 2 bases at J, with 4 bases between. The CDR3 contains 11 residues. The CDR3 DNA sequence: TGTGCCTGGTATACTGGAAACACCATATATTTT. This gives the protein CAWYTGNTIYF.

V and J are TRBV29-1 and TRBJ2-1; 12 nucleotides agree with TRBD2. The germline CDR1 and CDR2 sequences are SQVTM and ANQGSEA. The V segment lost 2 bases and the J segment 4 bases; nucleotides outside the gene matches: 3. The CDR3 consists of 15 residues. Here the CDR3 DNA reads TGCAGCGTTGAATCAGGGACTAGCGGGTACAATGAGCAGTTCTTC. Translated, it gives CSVESGTSGYNEQFF.

V and J are TRBV10-3 and TRBJ2-7; D unresolved. V shed 0 bases and J shed 5 bases, with 5 bases lying between them. Germline CDR1 ENHRY, CDR2 SYGVKD. This CDR3 spans 12 amino acids. Here the CDR3 DNA reads TGTGCCATCAGTGAGTCGTCTGACGAGCAGTACTTC. It translates to CAISESSDEQYF.

For this clonotype: Since a much larger clone is just one base distant, this may be a read error. The chain employs TRBV28 and TRBJ2-1; D uncertain. Germline CDR1 is MDHEN and CDR2 is SYDVKM. V was trimmed by 5 bases and J by 9 bases, leaving 14 bases between them. This CDR3 has 13 residues. The CDR3 reads CASSPQVGGEQFF. CDR3 in DNA: TGTGCCAGCAGTCCCCAAGTGGGCGGTGAGCAGTTCTTC.

This clonotype was counted many times. V is TRBV7-9 and J is TRBJ1-6; 9 bases fit TRBD1. Unmatched junction bases numbered 4, after V lost 5 bases and J lost 8 bases. There are 14 residues in the CDR3. Germline V gives CDR1 SEHNR, CDR2 FQNEAQ (reference sequence). The CDR3 nucleotides are TGTGCCAGCAGCACTGGGACAGGGTATTCACCCCTCCACTTT. Protein product: CASSTGTGYSPLHF. Drawing the rest from reference TRBV7-9 and TRBJ1-6, the complete variable domain is DTGVSQNPRHKITKRGQNVTFRCDPISEHNRLYWYRQTLGQGPEFLTYFQNEAQLEKSRLLSDRFSAERPKGSFSTLEIQRTEQGDSAMYLCASSTGTGYSPLHFGNGTRLTVT.

The chain has TRBV25-1 and TRBJ2-5; D perhaps matches TRBD2 (6 bases). V lost 1 base and J 5 bases, leaving 14 bases between the germline ends. The CDR3 contains 15 residues. Germline loops: CDR1 MGHDK, CDR2 SYGVNS. The CDR3 nucleotides are TGTGCCAGCAGTGAATTTGGGGGACTGCAGGAGACCCAGTACTTC. Translated: CASSEFGGLQETQYF.

This clonotype was seen many times. V is TRBV4-2 and J is TRBJ2-3; D is unresolved. The CDR3 length is 14 residues. V was shortened by 2 bases and J by 1 base, with 7 bases between the two germline ends. From germline, CDR1 is LGHNA and CDR2 YNFKEQ. CDR3 sequence: CASSQQAGTDTQYF. The CDR3 DNA reads TGTGCCAGCAGCCAACAGGCGGGCACAGATACGCAGTATTTT.

The rearrangement joins TRBV4-3 to TRBJ1-5; no definite D call. V dropped 0 bases and J dropped 6 bases, with 6 bases sitting between them. The CDR3 is 13 residues long. From germline, CDR1 is LGHNA and CDR2 YSLEER. CDR3 protein: CASSQDLGQPQHF. DNA of the CDR3: TGCGCCAGCAGCCAAGACTTGGGTCAGCCCCAGCATTTT.

V is TRBV28 and J is TRBJ2-1; maybe TRBD1 (5 bases). Deletions cut 3 bases from V and 1 base from J, with 7 bases between. The CDR3 contains 14 residues. Germline CDR1 and CDR2: MDHEN and SYDVKM. CDR3 nucleotides: TGTGCCAGCAGTTTTGGGGCTTCCTACAATGAGCAGTTCTTC. This encodes CASSFGASYNEQFF.

This clonotype was picked up many times. J is TRBJ2-5 and V is TRBV4-1, with TRBD1 matching 7 bases. This CDR3 region has 14 residues. Germline V CDR1 and CDR2: MGHRA, YSYEKL. V shed 0 bases, J shed 5 bases, and the junction held 3 bases outside the gene matches. Written as DNA, the CDR3 is TGCGCCAGCAGCCAAGATAGGGGGCGGGAGACCCAGTACTTC. This sequence encodes CASSQDRGRETQYF.

Ten or more counts support this clonotype. The gene calls are TRBV11-2 and TRBJ1-2, with a weak D call TRBD1 (5 bases). The CDR3 is 14 amino acids. Per germline, CDR1 SGHAT and CDR2 FQNNGV. Trimming shortened V by 3 bases and J by 2 bases, and 10 bases separated the two germline ends. The CDR3 DNA reads TGTGCCAGCAGCTTGGGACCGGCGAACTATGGCTACACCTTC. Its translation is CASSLGPANYGYTF.

This clonotype came up a few times. V is TRBV6-5 and J is TRBJ2-7; TRBD2 aligns across 9 bases. This CDR3 is built from 15 residues. The germline V gene encodes CDR1 MNHEY and CDR2 SVGAGI. J gave up 3 bases and V 6 bases, and 9 bases lay outside the gene matches. CDR3 DNA: TGTGCCAGCAGCCCACTTAGCGGGAGCCTCTACGAGCAGTACTTC. Protein sequence: CASSPLSGSLYEQYF.

The chain is built from TRBV20-1 and TRBJ1-3; 8 bases agree with TRBD1. Germline CDR1 reads DFQATT; CDR2 reads SNEGSKA (reference sequence). The CDR3 runs 15 residues. V was clipped by 2 bases and J by 3 bases; unmatched bases: 6. DNA of the CDR3: TGCAGTGCTAGAACCCCACAGGGGGTTGGAAACACCATATATTTT. Its protein is CSARTPQGVGNTIYF.

This clonotype was seen only a few times. The V call is TRBV29-1, the J call TRBJ2-7; the D gene is possibly TRBD2 (5 bases). Trimming removed 7 bases at V and 9 bases at J, with 16 bases between. The CDR3 has 11 amino acids. CDR1 is SQVTM and CDR2 is ANQGSEA in the germline V gene. The DNA for the CDR3 is TGCAGCGCAAGCCAAGAGGGCGGGCAGTACTTC. It yields the protein CSASQEGGQYF.

This clonotype was detected only a few times. The chain carries TRBV10-3 and TRBJ2-5, with a weak D call TRBD2 (7 bases). There are 15 residues in the CDR3. V was cut by 7 bases and J by 5 bases, with 20 bases left in between. Germline-derived CDR1 and CDR2 are ENHRY and SYGVKD. In nucleotides, the CDR3 is TGTGCCATCAAAGGGGACACAGGGAGGGGCGAGACCCAGTACTTC. Encoded protein: CAIKGDTGRGETQYF.

This clonotype was recorded many times. As DNA, the CDR3 is TGTGCCAGCAGCTTTCGGGGGAGGGCAGGCGAGCAGTACTTC. Amino acids: CASSFRGRAGEQYF. This sequence joins TRBV7-2 and TRBJ2-7; TRBD2 agrees at 7 bases. The CDR3 sequence is 14 residues long. Germline V CDR1 and CDR2: SGHTA, FQGNSA. Trimming at V came to 3 bases and at J to 6 bases, leaving 8 bases not matched to a gene.

This clonotype was counted at least ten times. The chain links TRBV7-8 to TRBJ2-5, with D possibly matching TRBD2 (6 bases). From germline, CDR1 is SGHVS and CDR2 FQNEAQ. The CDR3 spans 13 residues. Deletions cut 2 bases from V and 2 bases from J, with 6 bases between. The CDR3 DNA reads as TGTGCCAGCAGCTTACGGGGGCAAGAGACCCAGTACTTC. This translates into CASSLRGQETQYF.